The source of this TCR beta chain is a study of T cell changes during pregnancy in multiple sclerosis. Sequenced by immunoSEQ multiplex PCR; TCRdb stores in-frame clones only, minus some. The table lists approximately 70,000 clones, more than 85% of them singletons. The length of the CDR3 is 13 residues. The germline gives CDR1 SGHRS, CDR2 YFSETQ. Germline trimming cut 3 bases from V and 8 bases from J; bases unmatched to any gene: 7. The chain recombines TRBV5-1 with TRBJ2-7, with 8 bases lining up with TRBD1. Here the sequenced sample was peripheral blood, taken in the first trimester of pregnancy. This clonotype was sampled from a female donor in good health, enrolled as a control in a pregnancy study. In DNA form, the CDR3 reads TGCGCCAGCAGCTCCGGGACAGGCCTTAAGCAGTACTTC. This translates into CASSSGTGLKQYF.